Sequencing of this TCR beta chain was carried out in a study of shared clonotypes between healthy human individuals. The overall study: CD4 naive and CD4 memory each took three plates per donor, while CD8 naive took two and CD8 memory one.

Using immunoSEQ multiplex PCR, the repertoire was profiled, and TCRdb retains in-frame clones only, with some absent. The sample has about 990,000 clones, approximately 80% seen once; the top ten hold roughly 0.65%. This CDR3 is 10 amino acids long. Per germline, CDR1 GTSNPN and CDR2 SVGIG (reference sequence). For this clone: The junction shows a germline mismatch at one end, possibly a read error.

Healthy and HIV-negative, the adult donors had no recent acute infections or vaccinations. The source material was memory CD4+ T cells from PBMCs. Described subset: CD45RA-negative fraction. The chain recombines TRBV30 with TRBJ2-5; D call uncertain. The source of this sequence is a man younger than 30 in good health. Some clones in this sample may be carry-over from other donors' samples. The CDR3 nucleotides are TGTGCCTGGCGGCAAGGGACCCAGTACTTC. Protein sequence: CAWRQGTQYF.